The 28 T cell receptor beta chains reported below all come from one sample, sequenced in a study of blood T cell repertoires in COVID-19. Some clones are missing from TCRdb's copy, which holds only in-frame ones; the method was immunoSEQ multiplex PCR. The sample carries tens of thousands of clones, roughly 90% recorded once. Sequenced material: peripheral blood. These receptors all come from a human donor in a cohort sampled during active COVID-19.

The chain employs TRBV30 and TRBJ2-7; a possible D gene is TRBD1 (5 bases). The CDR3 consists of 13 residues. The V gene's germline CDR1 is GTSNPN and CDR2 SVGIG (reference sequence). V lost 1 base to trimming and J lost 1 base, with 8 bases between them. CDR3 coding DNA: TGTGCCTGGAGTGGGGGCTCTTCCTACGAGCAGTACTTC. As protein: CAWSGGSSYEQYF.

The chain links TRBV30 to TRBJ2-6; possible D gene TRBD2, 5 bases. Germline V gives CDR1 GTSNPN, CDR2 SVGIG (reference sequence). CDR3 size: 13 residues. Between the trimmed V and J ends, which lost 5 bases and 4 bases, there was a span of 9 bases. The CDR3: CAWGEYGANVLTF. CDR3 nucleotides: TGTGCCTGGGGGGAGTACGGGGCCAACGTCCTGACTTTC.

This chain connects TRBV2 to TRBJ1-6, with TRBD1 identical over 7 bases. CDR1 is SNHLY and CDR2 is FYNNEI in the germline V gene. Trimming at V came to 1 base and at J to 7 bases, leaving 4 bases not matched to a gene. The CDR3 consists of 15 residues. As DNA, the CDR3 is TGTGCCAGCAGTGAAGAGACAGGGTACAATTCACCCCTCCACTTT. It codes for CASSEETGYNSPLHF.

This sequence joins TRBV5-6 and TRBJ1-2; 8 nucleotides match TRBD1. V lost 3 bases to trimming and J lost 0 bases; unmatched junction nucleotides: 10. The V gene's germline CDR1 is SGHDT and CDR2 YYEEEE. There are 17 residues in the CDR3. The CDR3 DNA is TGTGCCAGCAGCTCCCTTTTTACAGGGGGAACTAACTATGGCTACACCTTC. Translated: CASSSLFTGGTNYGYTF.

The chain recombines TRBV6-5 with TRBJ2-4; 7 nucleotides agree with TRBD2. The trim removed 8 bases at V and 8 bases at J, leaving 9 bases unmatched. The CDR3 length is 13 residues. Germline V gene sequence: CDR1 MNHEY, CDR2 SVGAGI. The CDR3 region has the DNA TGTGCCAGCGGGAAGTCGGCGGGGGACATTCAGTACTTC. This translates into CASGKSAGDIQYF.

This clone was recorded a few times. The chain joins TRBV10-1 to TRBJ1-2; D call uncertain. The CDR3 sequence is 13 residues long. Trimming took 0 bases from V and 3 from J, leaving 5 bases between them. Germline assignment: CDR1 WNHNN and CDR2 SYGVQD (reference sequence). Written as DNA, the CDR3 is TGCGCCAGCAGTGAGTCACTGCACTATGGCTACACCTTC. This codes for CASSESLHYGYTF.

This clone occurred once. V and J are TRBV30 and TRBJ2-1; TRBD2 aligns across 9 bases. V lost 4 bases and J lost 10; bases outside the gene matches: 14. The CDR3 totals 15 residues. Germline-derived CDR1 and CDR2 are GTSNPN and SVGIG (reference sequence). The CDR3 bases are TGTGCCTGGACCGGATTAGCGGGGGTGTCTGGGGAGCAGTTCTTC. Translating it yields CAWTGLAGVSGEQFF.

The chain combines TRBV7-3 with TRBJ2-1; TRBD1 matches at 12 bases. Losses at the gene ends were 2 bases for V and 7 bases for J; bases not matched to a gene: 6. CDR1 is SGHTA and CDR2 is FQGTGA in the germline V gene. This CDR3 contains 16 residues. The CDR3 here is CASSLAGTGGVNEQFF. Here the CDR3 DNA reads TGTGCCAGCAGCTTAGCGGGGACAGGGGGCGTGAATGAGCAGTTCTTC.

V is TRBV3-1 (or the pseudogene TRBV3-2) and J is TRBJ2-7; TRBD2 matches at 9 bases. Looked up from germline, CDR1 is LGHDT and CDR2 is YNNKEL (reference sequence). CDR3 length: 15 amino acids. Unmatched junction bases numbered 16, after V lost 10 bases and J lost 6 bases. This chain's CDR3 is CATSQMAGGPGEQYF. The DNA for the CDR3 is TGTGCCACCAGTCAGATGGCGGGGGGGCCGGGCGAGCAGTACTTC.

This clone has a single count. The rearrangement joins TRBV19 to TRBJ2-6; TRBD1 agrees at 9 bases. The CDR3 sequence is 18 residues long. V lost 6 bases, J lost 0 bases, and 9 bases stayed unmatched. CDR1 and CDR2 (germline): LNHDA, SQIVND (reference sequence). The CDR3 protein is CASRRMRQGGSGANVLTF. The CDR3 region has the DNA TGTGCCAGTAGGAGAATGAGACAGGGGGGCTCTGGGGCCAACGTCCTGACTTTC.

The V gene is TRBV7-2, the J gene TRBJ1-5; D possibly corresponds to TRBD1 (5 bases). There are 13 residues in the CDR3. Per the germline V gene, CDR1 is SGHTA and CDR2 is FQGNSA. Trimming left V 6 bases short and J 7 bases short, with 13 bases between. The CDR3 protein is CASSYDRTQPQHF. The CDR3 bases are TGTGCCAGCAGTTACGACAGAACCCAGCCCCAGCATTTT.

The chain links TRBV2 to TRBJ2-5; 7 positions agree with TRBD1. CDR3 length: 15 residues. Germline V lookup: CDR1 SNHLY, CDR2 FYNNEI. J was trimmed by 1 base and V by 3 bases; bases with no gene match: 5. The CDR3 sequence is CASSDDRERQETQYF. The CDR3, as DNA: TGTGCCAGCAGTGACGACAGGGAGCGCCAAGAGACCCAGTACTTC.

The V and J genes are TRBV6-2 or TRBV6-3 and TRBJ1-1, with D unclear. The V end was cut by 6 bases, the J end by 0 bases, with 8 bases between. Per germline, CDR1 MNHEY and CDR2 SVGEGT. The CDR3 loop spans 13 amino acids. The chain's CDR3 is CASSLQVNTEAFF. CDR3 nucleotides: TGTGCCAGCAGCCTTCAGGTGAACACTGAAGCTTTCTTT.

The V gene is TRBV7-8, the J gene TRBJ1-3, with TRBD1 matching 9 bases. The CDR3 loop spans 14 amino acids. CDR1 SGHVS and CDR2 FQNEAQ come from the germline V gene. The V and J ends lost 2 bases and 6 bases, in that order; junction bases with no gene match: 2. CDR3 region: CASSLRTGVNTIYF. CDR3 DNA sequence: TGTGCCAGCAGCTTACGGACAGGGGTAAACACCATATATTTT.

The chain joins TRBV29-1 to TRBJ1-6; D is ambiguous. Germline V gives CDR1 SQVTM, CDR2 ANQGSEA. The CDR3 sequence is 15 residues long. V lost 4 bases and J lost 5, with 15 bases in between. CDR3 residues: CSVGIQATDNSPLHF. In DNA form, the CDR3 reads TGCAGCGTTGGGATCCAGGCTACAGATAATTCACCCCTCCACTTT.

The CDR3 sequence is CASSSSRDRDDEKLFF. CDR3 bases: TGTGCCAGCAGCTCTAGCCGGGACAGGGATGATGAAAAACTGTTTTTT. The rearrangement links TRBV11-1 to TRBJ1-4; TRBD1 aligns across 9 bases. J lost 6 bases, V lost 4 bases, and 9 bases had no gene match. CDR1 is SGHAT and CDR2 is FQDESV in the germline V gene (reference sequence). CDR3 size: 16 residues.

The chain uses TRBV30 and TRBJ2-4; the match to TRBD1 covers 7 bases. V dropped 2 bases and J dropped 3; count of bases not matched to a gene: 4. The germline V gene encodes CDR1 GTSNPN and CDR2 SVGIG (reference sequence). The CDR3 has 14 amino acids. In DNA, the CDR3 is TGTGCCTGGAGTCTCCCAGGGGGCAAAAACATTCAGTACTTC. It yields the protein CAWSLPGGKNIQYF.

The chain combines TRBV6-2 or TRBV6-3 with TRBJ1-5; TRBD1 agrees at 9 bases. This CDR3 region has 17 residues. Germline V lookup: CDR1 MNHEY, CDR2 SVGEGT. The junction had 5 bases not matched to a gene; V was cut back by 2 bases and J by 0 bases. The CDR3 region is CASSYGTGISSNQPQHF. In DNA form, the CDR3 reads TGTGCCAGCAGTTACGGGACAGGGATTAGTAGCAATCAGCCCCAGCATTTT.

This clone showed up just a few times. The chain uses TRBV6-2 or TRBV6-3 and TRBJ1-2; a weak D match, TRBD1 (6 bases). Germline V gene lookup returns CDR1 MNHEY and CDR2 SVGEGT. The V end was cut by 5 bases, the J end by 6 bases, with 16 bases between. The CDR3 is 14 residues long. The CDR3 coding sequence is TGTGCCAGCAGTCCCCAGGGGAGTAGGAATGGCTACACCTTC. Translation: CASSPQGSRNGYTF.

This sequence joins TRBV3-1 (or the pseudogene TRBV3-2) and TRBJ2-6; 8 bases are shared with TRBD1. This CDR3 comprises 13 residues. Trimming took 4 bases from V and 11 from J; bases not matched to a gene: 4. Germline-derived CDR1 and CDR2 are LGHDT and YNNKEL (reference sequence). In nucleotides, the CDR3 is TGTGCCAGCAGCCGGACAGGGTCTTACGTCCTGACTTTC. Amino acid sequence: CASSRTGSYVLTF.

The DNA of the CDR3 is TGTGCCAGCAGTATACGGGACAGAGGCTCCTACGAGCAGTACTTC. Its translation is CASSIRDRGSYEQYF. This chain uses TRBV6-5 with TRBJ2-7; TRBD1 agrees at 7 bases. The length of the CDR3 is 15 residues. The germline V gene encodes CDR1 MNHEY and CDR2 SVGAGI. V shed 5 bases and J 0 bases; nucleotides not matched to a gene: 7.

The chain uses TRBV15 and TRBJ1-2; weak D call: TRBD1 (6 bases). CDR3 length: 12 amino acids. The germline V gene encodes CDR1 LNHNV and CDR2 YYDKDF (reference sequence). The V end lost 0 bases, the J end lost 8 bases, and 7 bases lay between the germline ends. The CDR3 region is CATSRDRGGYTF. The CDR3 region has the DNA TGTGCCACCAGCAGAGATAGGGGGGGCTACACCTTC.

The V and J genes are TRBV7-2 and TRBJ2-1, with 7 nucleotides matching TRBD2. This CDR3 is 13 amino acids long. The V segment lost 8 bases and the J segment 3 bases; nucleotides outside the gene matches: 4. Germline lookup yields CDR1 SGHTA and CDR2 FQGNSA. As DNA, the CDR3 is TGTGCCAGCGGGGGGAGGGGCTACAATGAGCAGTTCTTC. Its translation is CASGGRGYNEQFF.

To note about this clone: The sample carries other DNA sequences with the same CDR3. The V gene is TRBV30, the J gene TRBJ1-6; 7 positions agree with TRBD1. CDR3 length: 16 amino acids. Trimming took 2 bases from V and 8 from J; bases not matched to a gene: 12. The V gene's germline CDR1 is GTSNPN and CDR2 SVGIG (reference sequence). The CDR3 coding sequence is TGTGCCTGGAGTCCCGACTGGAGCAGGGGGGATTCACCCCTCCACTTT. Translating it yields CAWSPDWSRGDSPLHF. The full variable domain, with the rest looked up from reference TRBV30 and TRBJ1-6, is SQTIHQWPATLVQPVGSPLSLECTVEGTSNPNLYWYRQAAGRGLQLLFYSVGIGQISSEVPQNLSASRPQDRQFILSSKKLLLSDSGFYLCAWSPDWSRGDSPLHFGNGTRLTVT.

The chain links TRBV6-2 or TRBV6-3 to TRBJ2-5, with 8 bases that match TRBD1. CDR3 length: 15 amino acids. Losses at the gene ends were 6 bases for V and 5 bases for J; bases not matched to a gene: 11. Looked up from germline, CDR1 is MNHEY and CDR2 is SVGEGT. The CDR3 sequence: CASSPRQGRGETQYF. The CDR3 DNA reads TGTGCCAGCAGCCCCCGACAGGGGCGAGGGGAGACCCAGTACTTC.

The sample holds one count of this clone. The J gene is TRBJ1-2, the V gene TRBV7-9; D is unresolved. The CDR3 is made up of 14 amino acids. The ends were cut back, 7 bases at V and 2 bases at J, with 14 bases in the middle. Looked up from germline, CDR1 is SEHNR and CDR2 is FQNEAQ (reference sequence). CDR3 coding DNA: TGTGCCAGCACCTCTGCCCAGGAAAACTATGGCTACACCTTC. Residues: CASTSAQENYGYTF.

The chain combines TRBV6-6 with TRBJ1-1; D remains ambiguous. The V gene's germline CDR1 is MNHNY and CDR2 SVGAGI (reference sequence). The CDR3 extends over 13 amino acids. With 5 bases removed from V and 1 base from J, the gap between germline ends came to 8 bases. CDR3 loop: CASSHLSNTEAFF. The CDR3 DNA reads TGTGCCAGCAGTCACTTATCGAACACTGAAGCTTTCTTT.

This clone was seen only a few times. The chain employs TRBV30 and TRBJ1-6; 11 bases are a match to TRBD1. With 3 bases clipped from V and 10 bases from J, the junction kept 8 bases outside the gene matches. Germline V gene data show CDR1 as GTSNPN and CDR2 as SVGIG (reference sequence). The CDR3 consists of 15 residues. Written as DNA, the CDR3 is TGTGCCTGGAGAATCGGGGGGACAGGGGGATCACCCCTCCACTTT. It specifies CAWRIGGTGGSPLHF.